Below, one TCR beta chain is given with its context. As yet, its antigen is unknown. The data belong to a study of monozygotic twins with inflammatory bowel disease. Whole-study results and caveats: IBD patients had lower TCRbeta diversity (inverse Simpson) than healthy co-twins.

The CDR3 is made up of 13 amino acids. The germline V gene has CDR1 KGHSH and CDR2 LQKENI. TCR libraries were prepared from around 3,500 ng total RNA each. Template switching added UMIs carrying a 6-nucleotide sample barcode. Two rounds of nested PCR, of roughly 15 and 9 cycles, were run on TCRalpha and TCRbeta cDNA. After re-calling the 5' RACE reads, TCRdb lists one entry per CDR3 protein, DNA absent. The sample has some 83,000 distinct CDR3 sequences. Sequenced sample: blood. V gene TRBV18 combines with J gene TRBJ1-1. The clonotype comes from a human donor with ulcerative colitis or Crohn's disease, or a healthy co-twin of an affected twin (not recorded which). The CDR3 loop is CASSTNSESEAFF.